The present T cell receptor (beta chain) was sequenced within a study of glioma-infiltrating T cells (dated by TCRdb to about 2016). Background for the entire study: Low-grade gliomas were WHO grade II oligodendrogliomas or astrocytomas, and glioblastomas were WHO grade IV tumors sampled at initial rather than recurrent diagnosis. To measure how far tissue and blood T-cell populations diverged, each tissue-infiltrating repertoire was compared against the peripheral blood repertoire of the same patient. Before surgery, glioma patients were given dexamethasone for six or fewer days. TCR alpha- and beta-chain repertoires were sequenced from glioma tissue, non-neoplastic brain tissue and matched peripheral blood mononuclear cells. For blood libraries, the target was roughly 4- to 11-fold sequencing coverage of some 960,000 peripheral T cells. Three low-grade glioma patients, several primary glioblastoma patients, and three non-glioma patients who contributed non-neoplastic brain tissue made up the paired cohort. The investigation overall reported the following: Patients with low tissue-blood divergence were marked by a signature set of shared blood CDR3 motifs, and this signature set was depleted in highly divergent patients. Group comparisons rested on small numbers: three non-neoplastic, three low-grade glioma and roughly eight glioblastoma patients. Very few CDR3 sequences were found to be shared between tissue and blood, and this scarcity was attributed to high CDR3 diversity and limited sampling. VJ-independent divergence between tissue and blood was lower than expected in non-neoplastic patients but higher than expected in all gliomas, particularly low-grade gliomas.

Of note for this clonotype: There is no known antigen for this receptor. Base qualities are not at hand, and no much larger clone is one base apart.

Surgical brain or tumor specimens were cryofrozen in liquid nitrogen immediately after resection, and peripheral blood cells were collected concurrently. TCR alpha and beta CDR3 regions were amplified with the iRepertoire nested amplicon-rescue multiplex PCR (arm-PCR) platform from RNA. For one-step reverse transcription and amplification, roughly 100-450 ng of tissue mRNA or PBMC total RNA was used as input. Following bead purification, Illumina adapters were added by a secondary multiplex PCR, and libraries between 200 and 400 bp were gel-purified. Demultiplexing relied on internal 6-nucleotide barcodes carried by the libraries. Libraries were sequenced on an Illumina MiSeq with 2x220 or 2x250 nucleotide paired-end reads. The study's own analysis went as follows. Paired reads were merged using FLASH 1.2.11 and aligned with BWA-MEM to the GRCh37 human genome, and TRA and TRB reads were then extracted. For V and J assignment, an IMGT-derived reference of cassette sequences and CDR3 motifs that included pseudogenes was used. Reads were translated in three frames, and productive CDR3s were defined as those with a C...FGXG motif and no stop codons. Unique combinations of V-J cassette pair and CDR3 amino acid sequence were defined as clonotypes. Reads were filtered by Hamming distance, thresholded by each sample's sequence error rate in mapped regions. TCRdb took the public reads, trimmed them with fastp at Q25, ran MiXCR for clone calling and kept in-frame beta chains. Merged by CDR3 protein, the rows form single entries marked with the most common genes and DNA. It is TCRdb's table, rather than the study itself, that gives the V and J calls and clone size. This sample is represented by more than 350,000 distinct CDR3 sequences; 41% of them were singletons. The ten largest clones represent 12% of the sample.

Sample: glioma tissue, nonneoplastic brain tissue, or PBMCs (not recorded which). The TCR sequence derives from a human donor with low-grade glioma or glioblastoma, undergoing nonglioma brain surgery, or in good health (not recorded which).

The nucleotide sequence reads TGTGCCAGCAGTTACTCGGGGGCGAGGAATGAAAAACTGTTTTTT. It specifies CASSYSGARNEKLFF. The rearranged segments are TRBV6-2 or TRBV6-3 and TRBJ1-4; tentative D gene TRBD1, with 6 bases matching. The germline V gene sets CDR1 to MNHEY and CDR2 to SVGEGT. Including cysteine and phenylalanine, the CDR3 has 15 amino acids. Only the CDR3 DNA is retained, 45 bases long and in frame from the first base. V and J lose 0 bases and 5 bases, and a span of 10 bases separates them.